This passage covers 30 T cell receptor beta chains from one sample sequenced in a study of T cell responses to AZD1222 COVID-19 vaccine. Sequenced by immunoSEQ multiplex PCR; TCRdb stores in-frame clones only, minus some. The data contain approximately 170,000 clones, 91% of them seen just once; the ten biggest clones take up about 4.4%. The specimen was peripheral blood, collected on day 0 of AZD1222 vaccination. These receptors were obtained from an adult in good health.

V gene TRBV28 combines with J gene TRBJ1-1; tentatively, D is TRBD1 (5 bases). The germline V gene encodes CDR1 MDHEN and CDR2 SYDVKM. The V end was cut by 6 bases, the J end by 0 bases, with 17 bases between. The CDR3 has 16 amino acids. The CDR3 sequence: CASSPGRLPMNTEAFF. CDR3 in DNA: TGTGCCAGCAGCCCAGGGAGGCTACCCATGAACACTGAAGCTTTCTTT.

The chain links TRBV7-8 to TRBJ1-6, with D hard to call. This CDR3 contains 14 residues. CDR1 and CDR2 from the germline V gene are SGHVS and FQNEAQ. The V end was cut by 3 bases, the J end by 8 bases, with 11 bases between. The CDR3 sequence is CASSFSLGDSPLHF. Here the CDR3 DNA reads TGTGCCAGCAGCTTCAGCCTTGGGGATTCACCCCTCCACTTT.

This chain uses TRBV19 with TRBJ1-1, with D uncertain. Germline CDR1 and CDR2: LNHDA and SQIVND (reference sequence). The CDR3 spans 15 residues. V was clipped by 1 base and J by 1 base, with 10 bases between them. CDR3 residues: CASSIGGIANTEAFF. The CDR3 DNA sequence: TGTGCCAGTAGTATAGGGGGAATTGCGAACACTGAAGCTTTCTTT.

The genes are TRBV28 and TRBJ2-2; 11 nucleotides agree with TRBD2. CDR1 and CDR2 from the germline V gene are MDHEN and SYDVKM. Unmatched junction bases numbered 17, after V lost 5 bases and J lost 0 bases. The CDR3 has 21 residues. Here the CDR3 reads CASSPGLAGVLNIANTGELFF. As DNA, the CDR3 is TGTGCCAGCAGTCCCGGACTAGCGGGTGTTCTAAACATCGCGAACACCGGGGAGCTGTTTTTT.

The chain carries TRBV3-1 (or the pseudogene TRBV3-2) and TRBJ2-7; weak D call: TRBD2 (5 bases). In germline, CDR1 is LGHDT, CDR2 YNNKEL (reference sequence). The CDR3 runs to 13 residues. Trimming pared 1 base from V and 7 bases from J, leaving 11 bases between. The CDR3 protein is CASSQGPRGEQYF. In nucleotides, the CDR3 is TGTGCCAGCAGCCAAGGTCCTCGAGGGGAGCAGTACTTC.

CDR3 sequence reads: CASSSGRVMRNTIYF. The CDR3 nucleotides are TGTGCCAGCAGCTCCGGGAGGGTGATGAGAAACACCATATATTTT. The chain is built from TRBV28 and TRBJ1-3; D unresolved. The V end lost 6 bases, the J end lost 5 bases, and 17 bases lay between the germline ends. There are 15 residues in the CDR3. The germline V gene encodes CDR1 MDHEN and CDR2 SYDVKM.

The chain couples TRBV4-1 to TRBJ2-1; D may be TRBD1 (6 bases). Per the germline V gene, CDR1 is MGHRA and CDR2 is YSYEKL. Trimming took 1 base from V and 2 from J, leaving 12 bases between them. The CDR3 contains 16 residues. In nucleotides, the CDR3 is TGCGCCAGCAGCCAAGGACCCGGGACAACCTACAATGAGCAGTTCTTC. Translating it yields CASSQGPGTTYNEQFF.

The genes are TRBV19 and TRBJ2-6; perhaps TRBD1 as D (6 bases). Germline V CDR1 and CDR2: LNHDA, SQIVND (reference sequence). The CDR3 spans 19 residues. V was shortened by 6 bases and J by 2 bases, with 23 bases between the two germline ends. The chain's CDR3 is CASRQYSYRDLAGANVLTF. The DNA of the CDR3 is TGTGCCAGTAGACAATACTCCTACAGGGATTTAGCTGGGGCCAACGTCCTGACTTTC. Full variable domain (remainder filled in from reference TRBV19 and TRBJ2-6): DGGITQSPKYLFRKEGQNVTLSCEQNLNHDAMYWYRQDPGQGLRLIYYSQIVNDFQKGDIAEGYSVSREKKESFPLTVTSAQKNPTAFYLCASRQYSYRDLAGANVLTFGAGSRLTVL.

V usage is TRBV28 and J usage is TRBJ2-1, with D possibly TRBD2 on 7 matching bases. The CDR3 is made up of 16 amino acids. The V and J ends lost 7 bases and 9 bases respectively, with 25 bases between them. The germline V gene encodes CDR1 MDHEN and CDR2 SYDVKM. As DNA, the CDR3 is TGTGCCAGCACCACGGGGGGCGGGAGACCTGACAGTGAGCAGTTCTTC. Protein product: CASTTGGGRPDSEQFF.

The gene calls are TRBV28 and TRBJ2-7; weak D call: TRBD2 (6 bases). The V end was cut by 7 bases, the J end by 4 bases, with 23 bases between. CDR3 size: 16 residues. Germline V gene sequence: CDR1 MDHEN, CDR2 SYDVKM. The CDR3 DNA reads as TGTGCCAGCACCCCCGGGGGAGGTTGGTATCTATACGAGCAGTACTTC. Its protein product is CASTPGGGWYLYEQYF.

The chain recombines TRBV5-1 with TRBJ1-4, with TRBD1 identical over 7 bases. Germline V lookup: CDR1 SGHRS, CDR2 YFSETQ. Trimming cost V 2 bases and J 0 bases; bases outside gene matches: 1. The CDR3 contains 15 residues. DNA for the CDR3: TGCGCCAGCAGCTTCGACAGGGCAACTAATGAAAAACTGTTTTTT. Its translation: CASSFDRATNEKLFF.

To note about this clone: Relative to the germline gene, one junction end is altered; a read error may explain this. The chain uses TRBV7-2 and TRBJ2-7, with D uncertain. This CDR3 contains 13 residues. Germline-derived CDR1 and CDR2 are SGHTA and FQGNSA. The CDR3 nucleotides are TGTGCCAGCAGATTAGGACCCAGCTACGAGCAGTACTTC. Protein sequence: CASRLGPSYEQYF.

The chain employs TRBV4-2 and TRBJ2-1; 9 bases match TRBD2. The CDR3 runs to 16 residues. Looked up from germline, CDR1 is LGHNA and CDR2 is YNFKEQ. V lost 0 bases, J lost 4 bases, and 4 bases stayed unmatched. The CDR3 loop reads CASSQEVSGSYNEQFF. In nucleotides, the CDR3 is TGTGCCAGCAGCCAAGAAGTTAGCGGGAGTTACAATGAGCAGTTCTTC.

The rearrangement uses TRBV3-1 (or the pseudogene TRBV3-2) and TRBJ2-1; 8 bases line up with TRBD1. Trimming cost V 0 bases and J 8 bases; bases outside gene matches: 6. Germline values: CDR1 LGHDT, CDR2 YNNKEL (reference sequence). The CDR3 runs to 15 residues. The CDR3 DNA reads TGTGCCAGCAGCCAAGAGTTCTTGACAGGGGATGAGCAGTTCTTC. Translated: CASSQEFLTGDEQFF.

The gene calls are TRBV6-5 and TRBJ1-6, with D possibly TRBD1 on 5 matching bases. Trimming removed 0 bases at V and 14 bases at J, with 17 bases between. The CDR3 covers 15 residues. Germline assignment: CDR1 MNHEY and CDR2 SVGAGI. CDR3 residues: CASSYSAGGSASLHF. The CDR3 region has the DNA TGTGCCAGCAGTTACTCGGCCGGGGGGTCCGCGTCCCTCCACTTT.

This clone was picked up one time. V gene TRBV5-4 combines with J gene TRBJ2-7; a possible D gene is TRBD2 (5 bases). This CDR3 region has 15 residues. CDR1 is SGHNT and CDR2 is YYREEE in the germline V gene (reference sequence). Trimming removed 3 bases from V and 1 base from J, with 14 bases in between. As DNA, the CDR3 is TGTGCCAGCAGCTCCCAGCGGACCGTATCCTACGAGCAGTACTTC. Protein product: CASSSQRTVSYEQYF.

V usage is TRBV11-1 and J usage is TRBJ2-7; 9 bases align to TRBD1. This CDR3 is built from 14 residues. CDR1 and CDR2 (germline): SGHAT, FQDESV (reference sequence). After removal of 4 bases from V and 2 bases from J, the junction contained 3 bases not matched to a gene. CDR3 DNA: TGTGCCAGCAGCTGGGGACAGGGTCCCTACGAGCAGTACTTC. As protein: CASSWGQGPYEQYF.

This clone was recorded only once. V usage is TRBV19 and J usage is TRBJ2-1; TRBD1 matches at 12 bases. This CDR3 contains 17 residues. Per the germline V gene, CDR1 is LNHDA and CDR2 is SQIVND (reference sequence). V was pared by 2 bases and J by 6 bases, with 8 bases of the junction left unmatched. The CDR3, as DNA: TGTGCCAGTAGTATATGGACCGGGACAGGGGGCTTCAATGAGCAGTTCTTC. Translation: CASSIWTGTGGFNEQFF.

The rearrangement links TRBV4-3 to TRBJ2-7; D might be TRBD1 or TRBD2, each matching 6 bases. V shed 3 bases and J shed 2 bases, with 17 bases lying between them. CDR1 is LGHNA and CDR2 is YSLEER in the germline V gene. This CDR3 spans 16 amino acids. The CDR3 is CASSQTGEAGAYEQYF. The CDR3 DNA sequence: TGCGCCAGCAGCCAGACCGGGGAGGCAGGGGCCTACGAGCAGTACTTC.

This clone was counted between two and nine times. V usage is TRBV29-1 and J usage is TRBJ1-2; 9 bases line up with TRBD1. Looked up from germline, CDR1 is SQVTM and CDR2 is ANQGSEA. The CDR3 has 11 amino acids. Trimming removed 7 bases from V and 8 bases from J; junction bases left unmatched: 5. The DNA of the CDR3 is TGCAGCGCTCCGGACAGGGGAGGCTACACCTTC. Residues: CSAPDRGGYTF.

This chain links TRBV19 with TRBJ2-5; TRBD2 matches 7 bases. The CDR3 totals 15 residues. The germline V gene has CDR1 LNHDA and CDR2 SQIVND (reference sequence). The V gene end was trimmed by 7 bases and the J gene end by 1 base; junction bases not matched to a gene: 9. The CDR3 nucleotides are TGTGCCAGTAACCCAGTGGGGGGGGGCCAAGAGACCCAGTACTTC. Translation gives CASNPVGGGQETQYF. The whole variable domain, filled in from reference TRBV19 and TRBJ2-5, reads DGGITQSPKYLFRKEGQNVTLSCEQNLNHDAMYWYRQDPGQGLRLIYYSQIVNDFQKGDIAEGYSVSREKKESFPLTVTSAQKNPTAFYLCASNPVGGGQETQYFGPGTRLLVL.

The chain has TRBV5-1 and TRBJ2-7; 8 nucleotides align to TRBD2. Losses at the gene ends were 4 bases for V and 0 bases for J; bases not matched to a gene: 9. The CDR3 loop spans 16 amino acids. Germline CDR1 SGHRS, CDR2 YFSETQ. The CDR3 protein is CASSPRGGLSSYEQYF. The CDR3 region has the DNA TGCGCCAGCAGCCCACGGGGGGGGCTCTCCTCCTACGAGCAGTACTTC.

This chain joins TRBV2 and TRBJ1-2; unclear D gene. Trimming cost V 3 bases and J 7 bases, with 12 bases left between them. This CDR3 spans 13 amino acids. Germline loops: CDR1 SNHLY, CDR2 FYNNEI. In DNA form, the CDR3 reads TGTGCCAGCAGTGAGAAGGCGTCCCGTGGCTACACCTTC. Translation: CASSEKASRGYTF.

The chain employs TRBV5-6 and TRBJ2-2; 9 positions match TRBD1. Germline CDR1 reads SGHDT; CDR2 reads YYEEEE. The J segment lost 3 bases and the V segment lost 4 bases, leaving 10 bases of the junction unmatched. The CDR3 is made up of 17 amino acids. In DNA form, the CDR3 reads TGTGCCAGCAGCACCCCCCGGACAGGGGCGTACACCGGGGAGCTGTTTTTT. This codes for CASSTPRTGAYTGELFF.

CDR3 sequence (DNA): TGTGCCAGCACCCCCCGGGGGTGGACCGGGGAGCTGTTTTTT. This sequence encodes CASTPRGWTGELFF. The gene calls are TRBV6-5 and TRBJ2-2, with a possible D match to TRBD2 (6 bases). The CDR3 sequence is 14 residues long. In germline, CDR1 is MNHEY, CDR2 SVGAGI. V was cut by 7 bases and J by 5 bases, with 14 bases left in between.

The chain couples TRBV28 to TRBJ2-2; a weak D match, TRBD1 (6 bases). The CDR3 loop spans 15 amino acids. The germline V gene has CDR1 MDHEN and CDR2 SYDVKM. V was clipped by 0 bases and J by 4 bases, with 9 bases between them. CDR3 residues: CASSLWTGSTGELFF. The CDR3 DNA reads TGTGCCAGCAGTTTATGGACAGGCAGCACCGGGGAGCTGTTTTTT. The variable domain in full, with the rest retrieved from reference TRBV28 and TRBJ2-2, is DVKVTQSSRYLVKRTGEKVFLECVQDMDHENMFWYRQDPGLGLRLIYFSYDVKMKEKGDIPEGYSVSREKKERFSLILESASTNQTSMYLCASSLWTGSTGELFFGEGSRLTVL.

The chain recombines TRBV3-1 (or the pseudogene TRBV3-2) with TRBJ1-2; no definite D call. The CDR3 length is 14 residues. CDR1 and CDR2 (germline): LGHDT, YNNKEL (reference sequence). The V end was cut by 0 bases, the J end by 5 bases, with 10 bases between. The CDR3 region is CASSQDSTSYGYTF. For the CDR3, the DNA is TGTGCCAGCAGCCAAGATTCGACTTCTTATGGCTACACCTTC.

V and J are TRBV7-2 and TRBJ1-2; D gene unclear. This CDR3 has 14 amino acids. Germline values: CDR1 SGHTA, CDR2 FQGNSA. V was cut by 0 bases and J by 7 bases, with 12 bases left in between. CDR3 nucleotides: TGTGCCAGCAGCTTAGCGAACGGGCGCCCTGGCTACACCTTC. Protein product: CASSLANGRPGYTF. Together with reference TRBV7-2 and TRBJ1-2, the CDR3 gives the full variable domain: GAGVSQSPSNKVTEKGKDVELRCDPISGHTALYWYRQSLGQGLEFLIYFQGNSAPDKSGLPSDRFSAERTGGSVSTLTIQRTQQEDSAVYLCASSLANGRPGYTFGSGTRLTVV.

CDR3 in DNA: TGTGCCTCCTACAGGGGCGGCGACGAGCAGTACTTC. It codes for CASYRGGDEQYF. The chain carries TRBV6-6 and TRBJ2-7; 7 nucleotides align to TRBD1. The junction had 9 bases not matched to a gene; V was cut back by 11 bases and J by 5 bases. This CDR3 contains 12 residues. Germline V gene data show CDR1 as MNHNY and CDR2 as SVGAGI (reference sequence).

This chain connects TRBV5-4 to TRBJ1-6, with D uncertain. Germline lookup yields CDR1 SGHNT and CDR2 YYREEE (reference sequence). The CDR3 covers 16 residues. The V and J ends lost 0 bases and 6 bases respectively, with 13 bases between them. CDR3 sequence reads: CASSLDAGVPNSPLHF. CDR3 coding DNA: TGTGCCAGCAGCTTGGACGCGGGCGTACCTAATTCACCCCTCCACTTT.